One sample yielded the 27 T cell receptor beta chains listed below, sequenced in a study of PD-L1 blockade in urothelial cancer. Data came from immunoSEQ multiplex PCR; TCRdb stores just in-frame clones and leaves some out. In the table there are 53,000 or so clones, more than 75% of which are singletons. The sequencing used PBMCs, collected around atezolizumab (anti-PD-L1) treatment. Every receptor here comes from a man between 60 and 75 years old with urothelial cancer.

The chain recombines TRBV27 with TRBJ1-6; D is ambiguous. CDR1 and CDR2 from the germline V gene are MNHEY and SMNVEV (reference sequence). This CDR3 has 12 amino acids. V shed 3 bases and J shed 7 bases, with 4 bases lying between them. CDR3 DNA sequence: TGTGCCAGCAGTTTTCAGAATTCACCCCTCCACTTT. Its translation: CASSFQNSPLHF.

The chain is built from TRBV5-1 and TRBJ1-4; the D gene is possibly TRBD1 (6 bases). CDR1 and CDR2 (germline): SGHRS, YFSETQ. There are 14 residues in the CDR3. Deletions cut 4 bases from V and 5 bases from J, with 12 bases between. The DNA for the CDR3 is TGCGCCAGCAGCAAAAAGGGGGAGAATGAAAAACTGTTTTTT. This sequence encodes CASSKKGENEKLFF.

V usage is TRBV10-1 and J usage is TRBJ2-7, with D tentatively TRBD2 (5 bases). Germline V CDR1 and CDR2: WNHNN, SYGVQD (reference sequence). The CDR3 sequence is 14 residues long. V gave up 2 bases and J gave up 7 bases, with 15 bases separating them. In nucleotides, the CDR3 is TGCGCCAGCAGTGAGGGGTTGATTCCGGGGGAGCAGTACTTC. Protein product: CASSEGLIPGEQYF.

V gene TRBV28 combines with J gene TRBJ1-3; D may be TRBD1 (6 bases). The CDR3 length is 15 residues. Germline loops: CDR1 MDHEN, CDR2 SYDVKM. Trimming removed 3 bases from V and 8 bases from J, with 17 bases in between. CDR3 protein: CASSFGGAAEYTIYF. CDR3 bases: TGTGCCAGCAGTTTTGGGGGCGCAGCCGAGTACACCATATATTTT.

This chain links TRBV28 with TRBJ2-3; TRBD2 aligns across 9 bases. After removal of 1 base from V and 0 bases from J, the junction contained 5 bases not matched to a gene. The CDR3 extends over 17 amino acids. Germline V gene lookup returns CDR1 MDHEN and CDR2 SYDVKM. CDR3 protein: CASSLLAGGISTDTQYF. Here the CDR3 DNA reads TGTGCCAGCAGTTTATTGGCGGGGGGGATTAGCACAGATACGCAGTATTTT. Using reference TRBV28 and TRBJ2-3 for the parts outside the CDR3, the full variable domain is DVKVTQSSRYLVKRTGEKVFLECVQDMDHENMFWYRQDPGLGLRLIYFSYDVKMKEKGDIPEGYSVSREKKERFSLILESASTNQTSMYLCASSLLAGGISTDTQYFGPGTRLTVL.

This sequence joins TRBV6-5 and TRBJ2-1, with TRBD1 matching over 11 bases. CDR3 length equals 15 residues. From germline, CDR1 is MNHEY and CDR2 SVGAGI. Germline trimming cut 5 bases from V and 7 bases from J; bases unmatched to any gene: 7. DNA of the CDR3: TGTGCCAGCAGTCAGCGGACAGGGGGCCGGAATGAGCAGTTCTTC. It codes for CASSQRTGGRNEQFF.

This clone was seen once. This chain connects TRBV9 to TRBJ2-3; 7 bases are a match to TRBD2. From germline, CDR1 is SGDLS and CDR2 YYNGEE. V shed 0 bases and J 5 bases; nucleotides not matched to a gene: 3. There are 14 residues in the CDR3. Written as DNA, the CDR3 is TGTGCCAGCAGCGTAGACGGGAGGCAAGATACGCAGTATTTT. Protein product: CASSVDGRQDTQYF.

The CDR3 region is CSVGGELYEQYF. The CDR3 bases are TGTTCGGTCGGCGGAGAACTCTACGAGCAGTACTTC. The chain recombines TRBV28 with TRBJ2-7; D ambiguous. The CDR3 covers 12 residues. In germline, CDR1 is MDHEN, CDR2 SYDVKM.

The chain carries TRBV28 and TRBJ1-4; 10 nucleotides line up with TRBD1. V shed 6 bases, J shed 6 bases, and the junction held 7 bases outside the gene matches. This CDR3 has 15 residues. The germline CDR1 and CDR2 sequences are MDHEN and SYDVKM. The CDR3 region is CASSPATGGDEKLFF. For the CDR3, the DNA is TGTGCCAGCAGCCCCGCGACAGGGGGCGATGAAAAACTGTTTTTT.

The rearrangement uses TRBV6-6 and TRBJ2-7; 8 bases align to TRBD2. Per the germline V gene, CDR1 is MNHNY and CDR2 is SVGAGI (reference sequence). This CDR3 has 15 residues. V lost 5 bases to trimming and J lost 4 bases; unmatched junction nucleotides: 10. This chain's CDR3 is CASSTPRGGRYEQYF. Written as DNA, the CDR3 is TGTGCCAGCAGTACGCCTAGGGGCGGGAGGTACGAGCAGTACTTC.

Details on this clone: A junction end diverges from the germline sequence, so it may reflect a read error. V gene TRBV7-7 combines with J gene TRBJ2-2; no reliable D call. This CDR3 has 15 residues. Germline values: CDR1 SSHAT, CDR2 FNYEAQ (reference sequence). Here the CDR3 DNA reads TGTGCTAGCAGCTTAGACAACGCGAACACCGGGGAGCTGTTTTTT. Translating it yields CASSLDNANTGELFF.

The chain carries TRBV6-1 and TRBJ1-1, with 9 bases aligning to TRBD1. This CDR3 has 14 amino acids. Germline CDR1 is MNHNS and CDR2 is SASEGT. Unmatched junction bases numbered 7, after V lost 7 bases and J lost 4 bases. Here the CDR3 DNA reads TGTGCCAGCATCGGGACAGGGTGGAGCACTGAAGCTTTCTTT. Residues: CASIGTGWSTEAFF.

The CDR3 reads CASTLTVDNEKLFF. CDR3 sequence (DNA): TGTGCCAGCACCCTGACAGTTGACAATGAAAAACTGTTTTTT. This chain links TRBV7-9 with TRBJ1-4; tentatively, D is TRBD1 (5 bases). This CDR3 is 14 amino acids long. The germline V gene has CDR1 SEHNR and CDR2 FQNEAQ (reference sequence). V was shortened by 7 bases and J by 5 bases, with 14 bases between the two germline ends.

This rearrangement joins TRBV11-2 to TRBJ2-1, with D uncertain. The V end was cut by 2 bases, the J end by 6 bases, with 14 bases between. Germline assignment: CDR1 SGHAT and CDR2 FQNNGV. This CDR3 spans 15 amino acids. Here the CDR3 reads CASSLSTPGPNEQFF. The CDR3 nucleotides are TGTGCCAGCAGCTTATCTACCCCTGGGCCCAATGAGCAGTTCTTC.

This sequence joins TRBV5-1 and TRBJ1-1; TRBD1 matches 10 bases. V lost 2 bases and J lost 8; bases outside the gene matches: 9. CDR3 size: 15 residues. CDR1 is SGHRS and CDR2 is YFSETQ in the germline V gene. CDR3 sequence (DNA): TGCGCCAGCAGCTTATCATGGGACAGGGGTTGGGAAGCTTTCTTT. Translating it yields CASSLSWDRGWEAFF.

This chain links TRBV30 with TRBJ2-1; TRBD2 agrees at 14 bases. The CDR3 has 17 amino acids. The germline CDR1 and CDR2 sequences are GTSNPN and SVGIG (reference sequence). The V gene end was trimmed by 3 bases and the J gene end by 7 bases; junction bases not matched to a gene: 11. CDR3 nucleotide sequence: TGTGCCTGGAGCCGTCACTCCGGGACTAGCGGGAGTAATGAGCAGTTCTTC. It is translated as CAWSRHSGTSGSNEQFF.

This chain links TRBV27 with TRBJ1-2, with D tentatively TRBD1 (5 bases). The CDR3 has 14 residues. CDR1 and CDR2 (germline): MNHEY, SMNVEV (reference sequence). Trimming left V 1 base short and J 8 bases short, with 14 bases between. DNA for the CDR3: TGTGCCAGCAGTTTATTCGGGGGTTTAGACGGCTACACCTTC. It translates to CASSLFGGLDGYTF.

The chain employs TRBV7-2 and TRBJ1-1, with a possible D match to TRBD1 (6 bases). CDR1 is SGHTA, CDR2 FQGNSA, per germline. This CDR3 contains 13 residues. Trimming took 4 bases from V and 5 from J, leaving 11 bases between them. CDR3 bases: TGTGCCAGCAGCTCCAGGGGAAGTACTGAAGCTTTCTTT. It yields the protein CASSSRGSTEAFF.

The chain employs TRBV11-3 and TRBJ2-2, with 8 positions matching TRBD1. V lost 5 bases and J lost 6; bases outside the gene matches: 5. The CDR3 has 14 amino acids. Germline CDR1 SGHNT, CDR2 YENEEA. The CDR3 DNA reads TGTGCCAGCAGCGCCAGGACAGGGCCCGGGGAGCTGTTTTTT. It encodes CASSARTGPGELFF.

The rearrangement uses TRBV5-1 and TRBJ2-7; 14 positions match TRBD2. This CDR3 has 14 residues. V was pared by 3 bases and J by 5 bases, with 1 base of the junction left unmatched. Germline CDR1 SGHRS, CDR2 YFSETQ. CDR3 sequence (DNA): TGCGCCAGCAGCTCGGGACTAGCGGGAGACGAGCAGTACTTC. Translating it yields CASSSGLAGDEQYF.

This chain links TRBV6-4 with TRBJ1-1, with TRBD1 matching 8 bases. The CDR3 is made up of 14 amino acids. Germline V gene data show CDR1 as MRHNA and CDR2 as SNTAGT. The trim removed 5 bases at V and 4 bases at J, leaving 6 bases unmatched. CDR3 nucleotides: TGTGCCAGCAGTCTTAGGACAGGGAGCACTGAAGCTTTCTTT. This sequence encodes CASSLRTGSTEAFF.

This rearrangement joins TRBV11-3 to TRBJ2-3; 8 positions agree with TRBD2. V lost 1 base and J lost 6; bases outside the gene matches: 12. From germline, CDR1 is SGHNT and CDR2 YENEEA. The length of the CDR3 is 17 residues. CDR3 residues: CASSLGRRGVQSDTQYF. In DNA, the CDR3 is TGTGCCAGCAGCTTAGGTCGGCGGGGGGTCCAATCGGATACGCAGTATTTT.

The chain joins TRBV6-1 to TRBJ2-2; a possible D gene is TRBD2 (5 bases). The CDR3 has 14 residues. The germline CDR1 and CDR2 sequences are MNHNS and SASEGT. Trimming shortened V by 10 bases and J by 6 bases, and 18 bases separated the two germline ends. CDR3 region: CATHESGRAGELFF. In DNA form, the CDR3 reads TGTGCCACCCACGAAAGCGGTAGGGCCGGGGAGCTGTTTTTT.

The chain is built from TRBV7-6 and TRBJ2-2, with D hard to call. The CDR3 runs to 15 residues. V lost 5 bases to trimming and J lost 0 bases, with 10 bases between them. Germline V gives CDR1 SGHVS, CDR2 FNYEAQ. The CDR3 reads CASSRSATNTGELFF. The DNA of the CDR3 is TGTGCCAGCAGCCGAAGCGCTACGAACACCGGGGAGCTGTTTTTT.

This chain joins TRBV27 and TRBJ1-4; D call uncertain. This CDR3 spans 14 amino acids. Germline V CDR1 and CDR2: MNHEY, SMNVEV (reference sequence). Trimming took off 7 bases at V and 8 bases at J, with 17 bases between the two ends. The CDR3 region is CASTSGFVSEKLFF. The DNA for the CDR3 is TGTGCCAGCACTAGTGGGTTTGTTTCAGAAAAACTGTTTTTT.

In this sample, this clone turned up once. This chain uses TRBV11-1 with TRBJ2-7, with D uncertain. CDR1 and CDR2 (germline): SGHAT, FQDESV (reference sequence). This CDR3 region has 12 residues. Trimming removed 2 bases from V and 4 bases from J, with 6 bases in between. The CDR3 protein is CASSLLQYEQYF. The CDR3 region has the DNA TGTGCCAGCAGCTTACTACAGTACGAGCAGTACTTC.

The chain employs TRBV30 and TRBJ2-1; no reliable D call. This CDR3 region has 13 residues. CDR1 and CDR2 from the germline V gene are GTSNPN and SVGIG (reference sequence). V lost 4 bases and J 9 bases, leaving 16 bases between the germline ends. The CDR3: CAWTPFVRVEQFF. The CDR3, as DNA: TGTGCCTGGACCCCTTTTGTGCGAGTTGAGCAGTTCTTC. Complete variable domain (other parts from reference TRBV30 and TRBJ2-1): SQTIHQWPATLVQPVGSPLSLECTVEGTSNPNLYWYRQAAGRGLQLLFYSVGIGQISSEVPQNLSASRPQDRQFILSSKKLLLSDSGFYLCAWTPFVRVEQFFGPGTRLTVL.